This TCR beta chain was documented in a study of T cell responses to AZD1222 COVID-19 vaccine. Trimming left V 2 bases short and J 3 bases short, with 17 bases between. This CDR3 comprises 17 residues. Germline values: CDR1 MNHEY, CDR2 SVGEGT. The method was immunoSEQ multiplex PCR; TCRdb's version includes in-frame clones alone and lacks a portion of them. The sample has 100,000 to 150,000 clones; around 89% are singletons. The chain uses TRBV6-2 or TRBV6-3 and TRBJ1-3; no reliable D call. Sequencing was performed on peripheral blood, taken on day 0 of AZD1222 vaccination. The clonotype originates from an adult in good health. CDR3 DNA: TGTGCCAGCAGTTACCGACGTCCCGGGCAGGATGGAAACACCATATATTTT. This encodes CASSYRRPGQDGNTIYF.